Sequencing of this T cell receptor beta chain was carried out in a study of beta chain features in type 1 diabetes. Points from the study as a whole: For Type 1 diabetes patients, all four CD4+ subsets carried TCRB CDR3s that were moderately but significantly shorter. In cDNA sequencing, cells with high TCR expression could be over-represented.

V was pared by 5 bases and J by 1 base, with 18 bases between. CDR1 is SNHLY and CDR2 is FYNNEI in the germline V gene. The CDR3 has 16 amino acids. In its sample, this clone was seen a few times. Its antigen is not known. Purity exceeded 98% in all sorted populations. TCRB transcripts that were expressed got sequenced, as all of the isolated RNA had been reverse transcribed. The data were produced by immunoSEQ multiplex PCR, yet TCRdb's version contains in-frame clones alone and is incomplete. The table records about 650,000 clones, over 10% of them present only once. Material for sequencing was naive CD4+ T cells from blood. This TCR came from a man aged 25 to 40 with type 1 diabetes. The chain carries TRBV2 and TRBJ2-7; D possibly corresponds to TRBD1 (6 bases). CDR3: CASSLNQGSGSYEQYF. CDR3 DNA: TGTGCCAGCAGTCTCAATCAGGGGAGTGGGTCCTACGAGCAGTACTTC.